Presented here are 5 T cell receptor beta chains from one specimen sequenced in a study of T cell changes during pregnancy in multiple sclerosis. The data were produced by immunoSEQ multiplex PCR, yet TCRdb's version contains in-frame clones alone and is incomplete. The sample contains approximately 88,000 clones, 94% of which appear only once. The specimen comprised peripheral blood, sampled in the third trimester of pregnancy. These receptors were taken from a female donor with multiple sclerosis, enrolled in a pregnancy study.

This clone occurred once. The chain uses TRBV9 and TRBJ2-2, with 10 nucleotides matching TRBD2. The CDR3 is made up of 17 amino acids. The ends lost 0 bases at V and 5 bases at J; junction bases unmatched: 7. CDR1 and CDR2 (germline): SGDLS, YYNGEE. The CDR3 here is CASSVVGLAGVTGELFF. DNA for the CDR3: TGTGCCAGCAGCGTAGTGGGGCTAGCGGGAGTTACCGGGGAGCTGTTTTTT.

The chain has TRBV14 and TRBJ1-2; D not certain. The V and J ends lost 5 bases and 4 bases respectively, with 11 bases between them. From germline, CDR1 is SGHDN and CDR2 FVKESK. The CDR3 is made up of 13 amino acids. The CDR3 loop reads CASSSKLAYGYTF. The CDR3 DNA reads TGTGCCAGCAGCTCAAAACTAGCCTATGGCTACACCTTC.

The rearrangement links TRBV28 to TRBJ2-7, with 10 nucleotides matching TRBD2. CDR3 length equals 15 residues. J lost 6 bases, V lost 1 base, and 6 bases had no gene match. Per the germline V gene, CDR1 is MDHEN and CDR2 is SYDVKM. The CDR3 region is CASSLSSSGRTEQYF. In DNA, the CDR3 is TGTGCCAGCAGTTTATCGTCTAGCGGGAGAACCGAGCAGTACTTC.

The chain carries TRBV9 and TRBJ2-5; TRBD2 is a possible D gene (6 bases). Germline CDR1 is SGDLS and CDR2 is YYNGEE. Trimming removed 7 bases at V and 5 bases at J, with 24 bases between. CDR3 length: 16 residues. Here the CDR3 DNA reads TGTGCCAGCCTCCGGGACGGACGACTAGTATGGGAGACCCAGTACTTC. It is translated as CASLRDGRLVWETQYF.

This chain joins TRBV9 and TRBJ2-2, with D maybe TRBD2 (7 bases). The CDR3 spans 19 residues. V shed 0 bases and J shed 0 bases, with 18 bases lying between them. Per the germline V gene, CDR1 is SGDLS and CDR2 is YYNGEE. DNA for the CDR3: TGTGCCAGCAGCGTAGATGAGGGGGGCGGGGGAGCGAACACCGGGGAGCTGTTTTTT. Its protein product is CASSVDEGGGGANTGELFF.